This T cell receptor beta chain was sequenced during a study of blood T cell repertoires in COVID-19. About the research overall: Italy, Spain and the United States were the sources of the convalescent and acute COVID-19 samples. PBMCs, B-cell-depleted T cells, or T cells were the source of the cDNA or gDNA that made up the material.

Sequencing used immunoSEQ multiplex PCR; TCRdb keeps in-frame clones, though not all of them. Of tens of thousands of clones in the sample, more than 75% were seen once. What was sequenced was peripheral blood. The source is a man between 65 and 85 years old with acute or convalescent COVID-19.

This chain's CDR3 is CASSSGQIATEAFF. In DNA, the CDR3 is TGTGCCAGCTCATCGGGACAGATAGCCACTGAAGCTTTCTTT. The rearrangement uses TRBV18 and TRBJ1-1, with 7 bases identical to TRBD1. With 5 bases clipped from V and 4 bases from J, the junction kept 7 bases outside the gene matches. The CDR3 totals 14 residues. Germline loops: CDR1 KGHSH, CDR2 LQKENI.